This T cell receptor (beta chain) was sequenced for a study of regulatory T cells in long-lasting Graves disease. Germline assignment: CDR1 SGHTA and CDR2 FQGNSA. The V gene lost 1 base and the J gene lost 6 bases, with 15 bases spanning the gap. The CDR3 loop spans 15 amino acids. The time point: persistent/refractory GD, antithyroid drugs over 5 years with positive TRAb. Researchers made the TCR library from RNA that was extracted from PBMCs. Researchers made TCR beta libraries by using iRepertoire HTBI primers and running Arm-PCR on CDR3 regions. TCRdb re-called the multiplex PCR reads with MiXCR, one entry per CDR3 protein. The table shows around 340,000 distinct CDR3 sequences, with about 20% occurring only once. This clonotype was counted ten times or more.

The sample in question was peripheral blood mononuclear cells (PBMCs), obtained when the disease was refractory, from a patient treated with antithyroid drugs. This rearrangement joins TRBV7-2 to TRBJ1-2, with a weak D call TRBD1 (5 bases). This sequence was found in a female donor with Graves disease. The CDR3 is CASSLEVTPRDGYTF. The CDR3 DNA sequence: TGTGCCAGCAGCTTAGAGGTCACTCCCAGGGATGGCTACACCTTC.